This is a list of T cell receptor beta chains from one sample in a study of blood T cell repertoires in COVID-19. Here immunoSEQ multiplex PCR was the method, and the copy in TCRdb shows in-frame clones only, minus some. The sample lists about 140,000 clones, roughly 89% occurring once. The sequencing input was PBMCs or T cells enriched from blood (not recorded which). The receptor set was obtained from a man between 50 and 59 years old who had recovered from COVID-19. Both conserved end residues are part of each CDR3. A D gene is named only where the DNA matches it firmly. Clone sizes are given selectively: once, few, many, or a class where the clone is expanded.

cdr3_nt	cdr3_aa	d_call	v_call	j_call	clone_size
TGTGCCAGCAGCCCGAATGCCGGGACAGCCTATTCACCCCTCCACTTT	CASSPNAGTAYSPLHF	TRBD1	TRBV7-8	TRBJ1-6	once
TGCGCCAGCAGCCCAAACCTCGACAGCAAATGGTATGGGGGCTACACCTTC	CASSPNLDSKWYGGYTF	.	TRBV4-3	TRBJ1-2	.
TGCGCCAGCAGCTTGGCCCCCATCCCGGTAGGGGGGGGTGAGCAGTTCTTC	CASSLAPIPVGGGEQFF	.	TRBV5-1	TRBJ2-1	.
TGTGCCAGCAGCCTAGGGACAGGGAGCGAGCAGTACTTC	CASSLGTGSEQYF	TRBD1	TRBV13	TRBJ2-7	.
TGTGCCAGCAAAGCCGGACAGGGGGCGCATCAAGAGACCCAGTACTTC	CASKAGQGAHQETQYF	TRBD1	TRBV27	TRBJ2-5	.
TGTGCCAGCAGTTTGGGGACACGGGAACAGCCCCAGCATTTT	CASSLGTREQPQHF	.	TRBV28	TRBJ1-5	.
TGTGCCAGCAGCTTGGGCGGGGGTGATTACAATGAGCAGTTCTTC	CASSLGGGDYNEQFF	TRBD2	TRBV5-6	TRBJ2-1	.
TGCGCCAGCAGCCAAGATCGGACAGATGGGGAGACCCAGTACTTC	CASSQDRTDGETQYF	.	TRBV4-3	TRBJ2-5	.
TGTGCCAGTGAAGACAGCAGCACAGATACGCAGTATTTT	CASEDSSTDTQYF	.	TRBV6-6	TRBJ2-3	.
TGTGCCAGCAGACGTGGACAGGCCAGCGGCTACACCTTC	CASRRGQASGYTF	TRBD1	TRBV7-9	TRBJ1-2	.
TGTGCCAGCAGCTTGAGCTGGAGCTCTGGAAACACCATATATTTT	CASSLSWSSGNTIYF	.	TRBV7-6	TRBJ1-3	once
TGTGCCAGCAGTTTATTGGGTACAGGGTTCGGTGAAAAACTGTTTTTT	CASSLLGTGFGEKLFF	.	TRBV28	TRBJ1-4	.
TGTGCCAGCAGCCATGGACAGGGGTATAACTATGGCTACACCTTC	CASSHGQGYNYGYTF	TRBD1	TRBV28	TRBJ1-2	.
TGTGCCAGCGCAGACAGACGCAATCAGCCCCAGCATTTT	CASADRRNQPQHF	.	TRBV18	TRBJ1-5	.
TGTGCCAGCAGCTTTTCGAATCTAGCGGGAAGAAACACCGGGGAGCTGTTTTTT	CASSFSNLAGRNTGELFF	TRBD2	TRBV11-2	TRBJ2-2	.
TGCAGCGTTGGGGGGGGACAGGGATTTCACACTGAAGCTTTCTTT	CSVGGGQGFHTEAFF	TRBD1	TRBV29-1	TRBJ1-1	.